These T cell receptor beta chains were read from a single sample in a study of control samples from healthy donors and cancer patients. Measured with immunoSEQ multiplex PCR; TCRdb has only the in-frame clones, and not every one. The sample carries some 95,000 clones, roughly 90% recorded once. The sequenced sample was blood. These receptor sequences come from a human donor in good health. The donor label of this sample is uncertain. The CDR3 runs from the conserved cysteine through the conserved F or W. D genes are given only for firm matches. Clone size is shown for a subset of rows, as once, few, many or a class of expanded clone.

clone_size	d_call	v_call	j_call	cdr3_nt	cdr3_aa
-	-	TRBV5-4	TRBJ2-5	TGTGCCAGCACAAGGGGATTCGTACAAGAGACCCAGTACTTC	CASTRGFVQETQYF
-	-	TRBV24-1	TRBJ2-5	TGTGCCACCAGTGATACTGTCGGGGCCCGCCAAGAGACCCAGTACTTC	CATSDTVGARQETQYF
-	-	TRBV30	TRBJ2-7	TGTGCCTGGAGTCGACTGGGCGTGGGCGAGCAGTACTTC	CAWSRLGVGEQYF
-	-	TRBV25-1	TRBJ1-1	TGTGCCAGCAGTGGACAGAATTTCAACACTGAAGCTTTCTTT	CASSGQNFNTEAFF
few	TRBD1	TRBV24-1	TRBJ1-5	TGTGCCACCAGCCAAGGGGGCAGGGAGCCCCAGCATTTT	CATSQGGREPQHF
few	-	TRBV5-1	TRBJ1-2	TGCGCCAGCACACTGGCTTCCGGGGGCAACGACTATGGCTACACCTTC	CASTLASGGNDYGYTF
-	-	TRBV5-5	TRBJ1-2	TGTGCCAGCAGCTTATATTACAGGACGAACTATGGCTACACCTTC	CASSLYYRTNYGYTF
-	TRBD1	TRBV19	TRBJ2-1	TGTGCCAGTACCCCCGACAGGGGAATATACAATGAGCAGTTCTTC	CASTPDRGIYNEQFF
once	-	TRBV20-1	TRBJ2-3	TGCAGTGCTAGGTTGGATACGCAGTATTTT	CSARLDTQYF
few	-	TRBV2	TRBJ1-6	TGTGCCAGCAGGTTTACTTTGCCACCCCTCCACTTT	CASRFTLPPLHF
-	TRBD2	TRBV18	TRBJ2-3	TGTGCCAGCTCACTGACTAGCGGGGGGGGCACAGATACGCAGTATTTT	CASSLTSGGGTDTQYF
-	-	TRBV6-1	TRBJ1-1	TGTGCCAGCAGTGAATGGGTTCGGGACACTGAAGCTTTCTTT	CASSEWVRDTEAFF
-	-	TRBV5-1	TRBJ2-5	TGCGCCAGCAGCTTGGGTAACAGTCAAGAGACCCAGTACTTC	CASSLGNSQETQYF
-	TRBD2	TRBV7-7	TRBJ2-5	TGTGCTAGCAGCTCGCAGACTAGCGGGGGAGAGACCCAGTACTTC	CASSSQTSGGETQYF
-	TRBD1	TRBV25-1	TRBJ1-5	TGTGCCAGCAGTGAAAAGACAGGGGGCGGACACCATCAGCCCCAGCATTTT	CASSEKTGGGHHQPQHF
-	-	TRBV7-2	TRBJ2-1	TGTGCCAGCAGCTTAGCGCGGGGTTCCTACAATGAGCAGTTCTTC	CASSLARGSYNEQFF
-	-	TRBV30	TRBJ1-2	TGTGCCTGGAGTGTACGGGAAGACAGTCTCTATGGCTACACCTTC	CAWSVREDSLYGYTF
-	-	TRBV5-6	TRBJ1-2	TGTGCCAGCAGCTTGGTTCGGTTTTCCGAACTGTATGGCTACACCTTC	CASSLVRFSELYGYTF
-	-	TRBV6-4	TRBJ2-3	TGTGCCAGCAGTGACTCCGGGGGCCGGGGGCCAGATACGCAGTATTTT	CASSDSGGRGPDTQYF
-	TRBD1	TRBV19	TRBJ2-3	TGTGCCAGTAGTAACAGGGACAGGGGCACAGATACGCAGTATTTT	CASSNRDRGTDTQYF
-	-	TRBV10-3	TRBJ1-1	TGTGCCATCAGGGAAACATTGAGCACTGAAGCTTTCTTT	CAIRETLSTEAFF
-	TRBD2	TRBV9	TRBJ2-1	TGTGCCAGCAGCCCGGGAGGAGACAATGAGCAGTTCTTC	CASSPGGDNEQFF
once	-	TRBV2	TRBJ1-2	TGTGCCAGCGGCTCCTCTGCAGGGACCTATGGCTACACCTTC	CASGSSAGTYGYTF
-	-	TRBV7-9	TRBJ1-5	TGTGCCAGCAGCTGGGGGAGCAATCAGCCCCAGCATTTT	CASSWGSNQPQHF
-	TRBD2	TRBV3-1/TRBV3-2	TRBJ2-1	TGTGCCAGCAGCCAACCTAGCGGGGTCTCCTACAATGAGCAGTTCTTC	CASSQPSGVSYNEQFF
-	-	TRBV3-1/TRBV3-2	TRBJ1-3	TGTGCCAGCAGCCAGCTAGACACCATATATTTT	CASSQLDTIYF
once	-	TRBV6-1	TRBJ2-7	TGTGCCAGCAGTGAACACGGGCGGAACTACGAGCAGTACTTC	CASSEHGRNYEQYF
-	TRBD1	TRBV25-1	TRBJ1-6	TGTGCCAGCAGTGAATACATGAGGACAGGGGATTATAATTCACCCCTCCACTTT	CASSEYMRTGDYNSPLHF
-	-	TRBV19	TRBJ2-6	TGTGCCAGTAGTATATGGGGGACTGGGGCCAACGTCCTGACTTTC	CASSIWGTGANVLTF
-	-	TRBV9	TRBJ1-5	TGTGCCAGCAGCCCCAATGACAGGCCCCATCAGCCCCAGCATTTT	CASSPNDRPHQPQHF
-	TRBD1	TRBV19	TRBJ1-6	TGTGCCAGTAGTATCGAGACAGGGGAAAATTCACCCCTCCACTTT	CASSIETGENSPLHF
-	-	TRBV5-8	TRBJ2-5	TGTGCCAGCAGCTTGGCCTTGCGGGAGACCCAGTACTTC	CASSLALRETQYF
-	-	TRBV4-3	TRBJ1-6	TGCGCCAGCAGCCTACGAACCGGGGTCGAAAATTCACCCCTCCACTTT	CASSLRTGVENSPLHF
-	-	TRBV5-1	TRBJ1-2	TGCGCCAGCAGCTTGGGCCTTAACTATGGCTACACCTTC	CASSLGLNYGYTF
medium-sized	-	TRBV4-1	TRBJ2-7	TGCGCCAGCAGCCAGGTCGCTAGTTCCTACGAGCAGTACTTC	CASSQVASSYEQYF
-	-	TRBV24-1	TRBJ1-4	TGTGCCACCAGTGATCCCAGGGATCCCAATGAAAAACTGTTTTTT	CATSDPRDPNEKLFF
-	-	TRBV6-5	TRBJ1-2	TGTGCCAGCAGTTCCGGAGGGATAAACTATGGCTACACCTTC	CASSSGGINYGYTF
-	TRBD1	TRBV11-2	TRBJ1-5	TGTGCCAGCAGCCCCGACAGGGGGTTTGATCAGCCCCAGCATTTT	CASSPDRGFDQPQHF
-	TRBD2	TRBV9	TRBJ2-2	TGTGCCAGCAGCGTCGTCCCGGGACTAGCGGGGGGGCCCACCGGGGAGCTGTTTTTT	CASSVVPGLAGGPTGELFF
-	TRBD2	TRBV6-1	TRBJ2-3	TGTGCCAGCAGTGAAAAAGCGGGGGGGACAGATACGCAGTATTTT	CASSEKAGGTDTQYF
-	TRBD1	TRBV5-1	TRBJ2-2	TGCGCCAGCAGCTTAGTAGGACAGGGGGCCGGCGGGGAGCTGTTTTTT	CASSLVGQGAGGELFF
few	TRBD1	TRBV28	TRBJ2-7	TGTGCCAGCACCGGACAGGGTTCTGGCTACGAGCAGTACTTC	CASTGQGSGYEQYF
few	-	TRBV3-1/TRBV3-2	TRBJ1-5	TGTGCCAGCAGCCAAGATAGTCAATTCTACCAGCCCCAGCATTTT	CASSQDSQFYQPQHF
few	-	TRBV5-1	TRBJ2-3	TGCGCCAGCAGCTTGGATGAGAGCACAGATACGCAGTATTTT	CASSLDESTDTQYF
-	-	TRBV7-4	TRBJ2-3	TGTGCCAGCAGCAAGAGCCCGCAGGTGTGCACAGATACGCAGTATTTT	CASSKSPQVCTDTQYF
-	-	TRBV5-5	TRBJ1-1	TGTGCCAGCAGCTTGAGGCAGAGAAACACTGAAGCTTTCTTT	CASSLRQRNTEAFF
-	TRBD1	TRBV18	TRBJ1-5	TGTGCCAGCTCACCGGCCGGGACAGGGGGTTCGGAGCCCCAGCATTTT	CASSPAGTGGSEPQHF
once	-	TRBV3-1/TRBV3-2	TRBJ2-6	TGTGCCAGCAGCCCGGGCGAAGTCAGACTAGCTGGGGCCAACGTCCTGACTTTC	CASSPGEVRLAGANVLTF
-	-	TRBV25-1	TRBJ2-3	TGTGCCAGCAGTGAAGGAGACACATTCAGAAAGTATTTT	CASSEGDTFRKYF
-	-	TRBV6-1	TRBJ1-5	TGTGCCAGCAGTGAAATGGGGGAGGGTTATCAGCCCCAGCATTTT	CASSEMGEGYQPQHF
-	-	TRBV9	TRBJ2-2	TGTGCCAGCAGCGTAAACCCCCAGGGAAGGTCCACCGGGGAGCTGTTTTTT	CASSVNPQGRSTGELFF
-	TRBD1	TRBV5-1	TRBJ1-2	TGCGCCAGCAGGACGGGGACAGGGGTTTTGTATGGCTACACCTTC	CASRTGTGVLYGYTF
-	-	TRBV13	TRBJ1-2	TGTGCCAGCAGTCATGAGACAGCCTATGGCTACACCTTC	CASSHETAYGYTF
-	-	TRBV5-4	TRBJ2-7	TGTGCCAGCAGCTTTCAGGGTAGGGATTCCTACGAGCAGTACTTC	CASSFQGRDSYEQYF
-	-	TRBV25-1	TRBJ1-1	TGTGCCAGCAGTGGGGGAAGCAGGGCTTTCTTT	CASSGGSRAFF
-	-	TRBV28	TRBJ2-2	TGTGCCAGCAGGTACGGCGGGGTGGCCACCGGGGAGCTGTTTTTT	CASRYGGVATGELFF
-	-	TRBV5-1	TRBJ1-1	TGCGCCAGCAGCTCGGACCGGAGTGAAGCTTTCTTT	CASSSDRSEAFF